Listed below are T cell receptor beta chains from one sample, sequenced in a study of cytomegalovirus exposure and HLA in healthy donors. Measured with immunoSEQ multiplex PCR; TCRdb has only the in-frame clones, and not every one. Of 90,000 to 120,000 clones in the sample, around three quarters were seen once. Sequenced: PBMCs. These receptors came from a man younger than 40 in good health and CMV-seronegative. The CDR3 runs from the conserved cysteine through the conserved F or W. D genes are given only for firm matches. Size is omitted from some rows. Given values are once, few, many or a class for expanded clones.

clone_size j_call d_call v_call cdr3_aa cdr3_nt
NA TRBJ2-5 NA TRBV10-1 CASSGDLETQYF TGCGCCAGCAGTGGGGACTTGGAGACCCAGTACTTC
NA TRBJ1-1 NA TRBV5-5 CASLQGTEAFF TGTGCCAGCTTGCAGGGGACTGAAGCTTTCTTT
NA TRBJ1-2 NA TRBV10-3 CAISENSYGYTF TGTGCCATCAGTGAGAACAGCTATGGCTACACCTTC
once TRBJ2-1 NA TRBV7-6 CASSLATGSSYNEQFF TGTGCCAGCAGCTTAGCCACAGGTAGCTCCTACAATGAGCAGTTCTTC
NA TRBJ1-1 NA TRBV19 CASSIWRGEEGAFF TGTGCCAGTAGTATCTGGAGGGGCGAAGAGGGAGCTTTCTTT
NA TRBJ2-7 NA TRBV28 CASSPPGVTSYEQYF TGTGCCAGCAGTCCTCCGGGAGTAACGTCCTACGAGCAGTACTTC
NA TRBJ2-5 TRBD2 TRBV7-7 CASSRGLAGGETQYF TGTGCCAGCAGCCGTGGACTAGCGGGGGGTGAGACCCAGTACTTC
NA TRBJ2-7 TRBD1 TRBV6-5 CASSYSDRGDYEQYF TGTGCCAGCAGTTACTCGGACAGGGGAGACTACGAGCAGTACTTC
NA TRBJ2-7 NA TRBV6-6 CASSYPRTPHEQYF TGTGCCAGCAGTTACCCCCGGACACCCCACGAGCAGTACTTC
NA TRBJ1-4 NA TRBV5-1 CASKREGGSGREKLFF TGCGCCAGCAAACGAGAAGGGGGATCGGGACGGGAAAAACTGTTTTTT
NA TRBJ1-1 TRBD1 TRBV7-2 CASSSTGVRAFF TGTGCCAGCAGCTCGACAGGGGTGAGAGCTTTCTTT